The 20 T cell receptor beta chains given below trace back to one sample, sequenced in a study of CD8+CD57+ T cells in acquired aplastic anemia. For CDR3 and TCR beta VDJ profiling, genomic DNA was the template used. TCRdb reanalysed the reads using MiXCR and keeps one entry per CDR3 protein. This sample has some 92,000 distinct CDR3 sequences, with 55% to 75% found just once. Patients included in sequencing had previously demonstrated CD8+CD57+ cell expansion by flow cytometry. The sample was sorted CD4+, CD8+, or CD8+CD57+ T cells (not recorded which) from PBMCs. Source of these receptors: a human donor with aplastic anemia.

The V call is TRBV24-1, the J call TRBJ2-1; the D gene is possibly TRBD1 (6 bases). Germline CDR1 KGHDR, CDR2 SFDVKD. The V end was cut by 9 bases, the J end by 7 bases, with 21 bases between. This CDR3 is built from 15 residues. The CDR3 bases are TGTGCCACCGGATCGACGACAGGCAGTGTGAATGAGCAGTTCTTC. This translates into CATGSTTGSVNEQFF.

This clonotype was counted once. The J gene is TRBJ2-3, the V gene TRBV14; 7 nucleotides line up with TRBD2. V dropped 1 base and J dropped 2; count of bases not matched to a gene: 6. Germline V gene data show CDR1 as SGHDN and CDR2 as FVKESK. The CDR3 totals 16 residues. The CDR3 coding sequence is TGTGCCAGCAGCCAAGGTGGCGGGGGACTCACAGATACGCAGTATTTT. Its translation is CASSQGGGGLTDTQYF.

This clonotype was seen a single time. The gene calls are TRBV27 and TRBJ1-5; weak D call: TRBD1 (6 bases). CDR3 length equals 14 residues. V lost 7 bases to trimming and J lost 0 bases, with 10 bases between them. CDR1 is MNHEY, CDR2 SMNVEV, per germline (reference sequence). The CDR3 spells CASKQGNSNQPQHF. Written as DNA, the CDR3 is TGTGCCAGCAAACAGGGTAATAGCAATCAGCCCCAGCATTTT.

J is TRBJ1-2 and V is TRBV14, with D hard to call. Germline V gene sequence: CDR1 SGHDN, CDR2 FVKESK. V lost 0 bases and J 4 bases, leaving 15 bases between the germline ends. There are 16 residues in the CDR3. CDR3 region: CASSQDFDGTIYGYTF. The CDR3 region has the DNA TGTGCCAGCAGCCAAGATTTCGACGGAACCATCTATGGCTACACCTTC.

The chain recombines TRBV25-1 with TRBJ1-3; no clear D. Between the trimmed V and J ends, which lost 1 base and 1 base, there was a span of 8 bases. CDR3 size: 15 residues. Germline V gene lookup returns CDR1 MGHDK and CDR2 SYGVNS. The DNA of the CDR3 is TGTGCCAGCAGTGAATGGATAGCTTCTGGAAACACCATATATTTT. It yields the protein CASSEWIASGNTIYF.

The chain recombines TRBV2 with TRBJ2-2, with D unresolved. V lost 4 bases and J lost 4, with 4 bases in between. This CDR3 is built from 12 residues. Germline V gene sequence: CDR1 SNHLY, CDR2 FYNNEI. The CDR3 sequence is CASSGFTGELFF. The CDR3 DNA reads TGTGCCAGCAGTGGTTTCACCGGGGAGCTGTTTTTT.

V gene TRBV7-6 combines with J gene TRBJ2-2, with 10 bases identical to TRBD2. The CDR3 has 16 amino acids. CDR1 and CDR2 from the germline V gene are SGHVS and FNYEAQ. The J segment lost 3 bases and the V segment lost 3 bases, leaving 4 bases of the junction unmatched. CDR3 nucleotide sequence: TGTGCCAGCAGCTTCGAGCTAGCGGGAGACACCGGGGAGCTGTTTTTT. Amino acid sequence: CASSFELAGDTGELFF.

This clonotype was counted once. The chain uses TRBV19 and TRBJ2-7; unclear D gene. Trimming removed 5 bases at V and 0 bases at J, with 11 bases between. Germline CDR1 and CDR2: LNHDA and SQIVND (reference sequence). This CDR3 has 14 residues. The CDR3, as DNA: TGTGCCAGTAGTGAGACCACGGACTCCTACGAGCAGTACTTC. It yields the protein CASSETTDSYEQYF.

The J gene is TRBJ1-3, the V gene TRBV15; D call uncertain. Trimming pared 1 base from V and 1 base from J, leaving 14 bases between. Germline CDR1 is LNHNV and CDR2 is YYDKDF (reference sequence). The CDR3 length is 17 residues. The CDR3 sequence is CATSRGGFRRSGNTIYF. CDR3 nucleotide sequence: TGTGCCACCAGCAGAGGGGGATTTAGGAGATCTGGAAACACCATATATTTT.

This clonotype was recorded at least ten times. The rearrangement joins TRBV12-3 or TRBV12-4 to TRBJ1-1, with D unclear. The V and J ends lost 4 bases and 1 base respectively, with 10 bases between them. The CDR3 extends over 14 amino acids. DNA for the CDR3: TGTGCCAGCAGTTCCCTTTACCCGAACACTGAAGCTTTCTTT. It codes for CASSSLYPNTEAFF.

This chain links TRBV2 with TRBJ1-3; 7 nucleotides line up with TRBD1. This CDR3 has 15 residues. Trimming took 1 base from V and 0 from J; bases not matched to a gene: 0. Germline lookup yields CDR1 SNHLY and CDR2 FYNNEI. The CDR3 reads CASSEGTGSGNTIYF. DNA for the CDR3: TGTGCCAGCAGTGAAGGGACAGGCTCTGGAAACACCATATATTTT.

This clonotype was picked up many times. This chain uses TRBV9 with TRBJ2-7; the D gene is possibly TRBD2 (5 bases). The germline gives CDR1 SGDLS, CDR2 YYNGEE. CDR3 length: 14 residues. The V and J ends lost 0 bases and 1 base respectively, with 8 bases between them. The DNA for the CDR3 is TGTGCCAGCAGCGTAGTCGAGGGATCCTACGAGCAGTACTTC. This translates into CASSVVEGSYEQYF.

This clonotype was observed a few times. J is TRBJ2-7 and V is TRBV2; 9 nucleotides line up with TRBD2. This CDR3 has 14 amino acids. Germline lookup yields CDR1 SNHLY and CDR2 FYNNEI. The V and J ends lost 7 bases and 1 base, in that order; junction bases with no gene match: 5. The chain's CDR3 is CASKRTSGSYEQYF. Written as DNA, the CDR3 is TGTGCCAGCAAAAGAACTAGCGGGTCCTACGAGCAGTACTTC.

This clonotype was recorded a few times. CDR3 sequence (DNA): TGTGCCATCAGTGATCTGGCGGGGATCGCAAATCAGCCCCAGCATTTT. Residues: CAISDLAGIANQPQHF. V and J are TRBV10-3 and TRBJ1-5; D is unclear. The V end lost 3 bases, the J end lost 4 bases, and 16 bases lay between the germline ends. Germline V lookup: CDR1 ENHRY, CDR2 SYGVKD. This CDR3 spans 16 amino acids.

The CDR3 loop is CASSSSQFRSRDGYTF. For the CDR3, the DNA is TGTGCCAGCAGCTCCTCCCAGTTTAGATCTCGCGATGGCTACACCTTC. The gene calls are TRBV11-1 and TRBJ1-2, with D hard to call. The germline V and J ends were trimmed by 4 bases and 6 bases, with 21 bases remaining between them. The CDR3 runs to 16 residues. In germline, CDR1 is SGHAT, CDR2 FQDESV (reference sequence).

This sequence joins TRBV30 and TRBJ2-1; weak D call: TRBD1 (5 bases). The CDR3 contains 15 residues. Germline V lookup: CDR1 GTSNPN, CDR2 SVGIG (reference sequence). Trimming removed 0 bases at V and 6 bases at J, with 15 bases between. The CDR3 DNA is TGTGCCTGGAGTGTTGGGGCAATCCCTGGCAATGAGCAGTTCTTC. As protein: CAWSVGAIPGNEQFF.

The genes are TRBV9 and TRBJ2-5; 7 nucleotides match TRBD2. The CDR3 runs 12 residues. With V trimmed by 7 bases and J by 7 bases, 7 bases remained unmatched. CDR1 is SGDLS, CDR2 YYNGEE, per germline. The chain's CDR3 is CASSSGARTQYF. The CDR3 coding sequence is TGTGCCAGCTCGAGCGGGGCCCGGACCCAGTACTTC.

The CDR3 region is CASSWASQLFF. In DNA, the CDR3 is TGTGCCAGCAGCTGGGCTTCTCAACTGTTTTTT. The rearrangement joins TRBV7-9 to TRBJ1-4; D not resolved. From germline, CDR1 is SEHNR and CDR2 FQNEAQ (reference sequence). V was trimmed by 4 bases and J by 12 bases, leaving 9 bases between them. The CDR3 contains 11 residues. Filled out from reference TRBV7-9 and TRBJ1-4, the complete variable domain reads DTGVSQNPRHKITKRGQNVTFRCDPISEHNRLYWYRQTLGQGPEFLTYFQNEAQLEKSRLLSDRFSAERPKGSFSTLEIQRTEQGDSAMYLCASSWASQLFFGSGTQLSVL.

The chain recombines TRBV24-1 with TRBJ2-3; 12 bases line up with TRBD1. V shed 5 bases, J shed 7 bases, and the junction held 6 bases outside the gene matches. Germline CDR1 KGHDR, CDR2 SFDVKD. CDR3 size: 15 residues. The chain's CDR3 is CATSGGTGGMNTQYF. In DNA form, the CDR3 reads TGTGCCACCAGTGGAGGGACAGGGGGCATGAATACGCAGTATTTT.

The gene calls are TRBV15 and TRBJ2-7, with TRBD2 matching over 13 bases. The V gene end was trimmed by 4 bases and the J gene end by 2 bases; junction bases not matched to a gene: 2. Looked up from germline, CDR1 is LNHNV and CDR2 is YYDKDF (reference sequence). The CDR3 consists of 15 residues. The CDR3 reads CATSKGLAGTYEQYF. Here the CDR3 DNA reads TGTGCCACCAGCAAGGGACTAGCGGGGACCTACGAGCAGTACTTC.